Listed below are T cell receptor beta chains from one sample, sequenced in a study of blood T cell repertoires in COVID-19. TCRdb's table, derived via immunoSEQ multiplex PCR, lists solely in-frame clones and lacks some. This sample carries 53,000 or so clones, 90% to 95% of them seen once, and the ten largest clones take 2.5% to 3.5%. Material: peripheral blood. These receptors were taken from a human donor in a cohort sampled during active COVID-19. Each CDR3 is given with its conserved first and last residue. The D gene is left open where the match is weak. Size is stated for part of the rows, as once, few or many counts, or as a class when the clone is expanded.

>.|.|TRBV9|TRBJ1-5
TGTGCCAGCAGCGTTTGGGGTGGGAGTCAGCCCCAGCATTTT
CASSVWGGSQPQHF
>.|once|TRBV27|TRBJ2-5
TGTGCCAGCGGAAAGAAGGGACATAAAGAGACCCAGTACTTC
CASGKKGHKETQYF
>TRBD1|.|TRBV19|TRBJ1-4
TGTGCCAGCCTCGACAGGGAAGGAGGTTCTGAAAAACTGTTTTTT
CASLDREGGSEKLFF
>.|.|TRBV28|TRBJ1-5
TGTGCCAGCGGAAAGCATCATTCGGGGTCCTACAATCAGCCCCAGCATTTT
CASGKHHSGSYNQPQHF
>TRBD1|.|TRBV6-1|TRBJ2-5
TGTGCCAGCAGTGAAATCGGACGGAGCAGGGGGAGCGAGACCCAGTACTTC
CASSEIGRSRGSETQYF
>.|.|TRBV4-2|TRBJ2-7
TGTGCCAGCAGCCAACGACAGACCTACGAGCAGTACTTC
CASSQRQTYEQYF
>TRBD2|once|TRBV19|TRBJ2-1
TGTGCCAGTAGTCGCGAGCGGGAGGCTTCGGGTGAGCAGTTCTTC
CASSREREASGEQFF
>.|once|TRBV7-2|TRBJ2-5
TGTGCCAGCAGTCCGAGGACAGCGTACCAAGAGACCCAGTACTTC
CASSPRTAYQETQYF
>TRBD1|.|TRBV6-4|TRBJ2-1
TGTGCCAGCAGGGAAACAGGGGGCAATGAGCAGTTCTTC
CASRETGGNEQFF
>TRBD1|once|TRBV28|TRBJ2-2
TGTGCCAGCTGCACTCCGGGACAGCGTTACACCGGGGAGCTGTTTTTT
CASCTPGQRYTGELFF
>TRBD1|once|TRBV19|TRBJ1-6
TGTGCCAGTAGTTCAACCGGGACAGGGAACTTAGGCGATTCACCCCTCCACTTT
CASSSTGTGNLGDSPLHF
>.|.|TRBV7-9|TRBJ1-2
TGTGCCAGCAGCTTATTATCGTGGAGGGCGGTTAACTATGGCTACACCTTC
CASSLLSWRAVNYGYTF
>.|.|TRBV30|TRBJ1-5
TGTGCCTGGACTACAGGGTCGGGGCAGCCCCAGCATTTT
CAWTTGSGQPQHF
>.|.|TRBV12-2|TRBJ2-5
TGTGCAAGTCGCTCAAAGACTATCCGGGGTAGCGGGGGGGTTGAGACCCAGTACTTC
CASRSKTIRGSGGVETQYF
>TRBD1|.|TRBV7-8|TRBJ1-2
TGTGCCAGCAGCTTAGCGCGGACAGGGTGGCGCGGCTACACCTTC
CASSLARTGWRGYTF
>TRBD2|.|TRBV5-1|TRBJ2-3
TGCGCCAGCAGCAGCGTAGGACTAGCGGTCACAGATACGCAGTATTTT
CASSSVGLAVTDTQYF
>.|.|TRBV4-1|TRBJ2-3
TGCGCCAGCAGCCGTGGACTTACAGATACGCAGTATTTT
CASSRGLTDTQYF
>TRBD1|.|TRBV7-9|TRBJ2-5
TGTGCCAGCTCCACGACAGGGACCCAAGAGACCCAGTACTTC
CASSTTGTQETQYF
>TRBD1|.|TRBV7-3|TRBJ2-3
TGTGCCAGCAGCCCGGGACAGGGCGCAGATACGCAGTATTTT
CASSPGQGADTQYF
>TRBD1|.|TRBV7-9|TRBJ1-2
TGTGCCAGCAGCTTCTCCGGGACAGGGGTCCCTAACTATGGCTACACCTTC
CASSFSGTGVPNYGYTF
>.|.|TRBV2|TRBJ1-1
TGTGCCAGCAGTGAGGCGCTGGCGGGAAAAGCTTTCTTT
CASSEALAGKAFF
>.|.|TRBV6-2/TRBV6-3|TRBJ2-2
TGTGCCAGCAGTCGGATAGGAGGTACCGGGGAGCTGTTTTTT
CASSRIGGTGELFF
>TRBD1|once|TRBV9|TRBJ1-1
TGTGCCAGCAGCCCGTCCCGGGACAGGGGCGGCCAGGGTGAAGCTTTCTTT
CASSPSRDRGGQGEAFF
>.|.|TRBV2|TRBJ2-7
TGTGCCAGCAGGGCCCGGGACTGGGTCTACGAGCAGTACTTC
CASRARDWVYEQYF
>TRBD1|once|TRBV19|TRBJ2-2
TGTGCCAGTAGTCCAGGACAGGGATTCACCGGGGAGCTGTTTTTT
CASSPGQGFTGELFF
>.|once|TRBV11-2|TRBJ2-7
TGTGCCAGCAGTTCGCAGGGATTCGAGCAGTACTTC
CASSSQGFEQYF
>TRBD2|.|TRBV11-2|TRBJ2-4
TGTGCCAGCAGCTTAGTGGGGGGGAGAGCCAAAAACATTCAGTACTTC
CASSLVGGRAKNIQYF
>.|once|TRBV27|TRBJ2-5
TGTGCCAGCGCGAGGCAGAACCAAGAGACCCAGTACTTC
CASARQNQETQYF